The 10 T cell receptor beta chains below all came from one sample that was sequenced in a study of blood T cell repertoires in COVID-19. TCRdb keeps only in-frame clones here, not all; method: immunoSEQ multiplex PCR. The sample records 240,000 or so clones, about 80% being singletons. What was sequenced was peripheral blood. These receptors came from a woman of 80 years or more with acute or convalescent COVID-19.

The chain employs TRBV5-1 and TRBJ1-1, with D perhaps matching TRBD1 (6 bases). Germline V gene sequence: CDR1 SGHRS, CDR2 YFSETQ. The CDR3 consists of 15 residues. Trimming shortened V by 0 bases and J by 5 bases, and 14 bases separated the two germline ends. The CDR3 bases are TGCGCCAGCAGCTTGGCGACAGGCAGTCGGACTGAAGCTTTCTTT. Protein sequence: CASSLATGSRTEAFF.

This clone came up once. The V gene is TRBV11-2, the J gene TRBJ2-1; D is perhaps TRBD2 (5 bases). Germline assignment: CDR1 SGHAT and CDR2 FQNNGV. This CDR3 is built from 16 residues. V lost 2 bases, J lost 3 bases, and 14 bases lay in between. Here the CDR3 DNA reads TGTGCCAGCAGCTTAAACGTGGGAGCGAACTACAATGAGCAGTTCTTC. The encoded protein is CASSLNVGANYNEQFF. The variable domain in full, with the rest retrieved from reference TRBV11-2 and TRBJ2-1, is EAGVAQSPRYKIIEKRQSVAFWCNPISGHATLYWYQQILGQGPKLLIQFQNNGVVDDSQLPKDRFSAERLKGVDSTLKIQPAKLEDSAVYLCASSLNVGANYNEQFFGPGTRLTVL.

Comments on this clone: Germline and junction disagree at one end, which may indicate a read error. J is TRBJ2-7 and V is TRBV12-3 or TRBV12-4, with 10 positions matching TRBD2. This CDR3 is built from 13 residues. The CDR3 coding sequence is TGTGCCAGCAGTTTAGTATTGGGTAGCGGGGGGACCTTC. Translation gives CASSLVLGSGGTF.

CDR3 region: CASSLGSGPYEQYF. CDR3 DNA sequence: TGTGCCAGCAGCTTAGGGTCAGGCCCCTACGAGCAGTACTTC. The V call is TRBV7-9, the J call TRBJ2-7; D remains ambiguous. V lost 1 base to trimming and J lost 2 bases, with 9 bases between them. From germline, CDR1 is SEHNR and CDR2 FQNEAQ (reference sequence). The CDR3 covers 14 residues.

The V and J genes are TRBV7-2 and TRBJ2-3, with 8 positions matching TRBD2. This CDR3 is 17 amino acids long. Germline V gene sequence: CDR1 SGHTA, CDR2 FQGNSA. V shed 4 bases and J 2 bases; nucleotides not matched to a gene: 11. The CDR3 here is CASSSLAGTSFTDTQYF. The CDR3 DNA reads TGTGCCAGCAGCTCCCTAGCCGGGACTAGTTTCACAGATACGCAGTATTTT.

This sequence joins TRBV6-4 and TRBJ2-3; 12 nucleotides align to TRBD2. Germline CDR1 and CDR2: MRHNA and SNTAGT. The ends lost 10 bases at V and 8 bases at J; junction bases unmatched: 10. The CDR3 loop spans 14 amino acids. The CDR3 spells CATSSGGAGGTQYF. The CDR3 nucleotides are TGTGCCACCTCTAGCGGGGGGGCTGGAGGTACGCAGTATTTT.

This chain connects TRBV6-2 or TRBV6-3 to TRBJ2-1; 12 bases agree with TRBD2. In germline, CDR1 is MNHEY, CDR2 SVGEGT. The junction had 5 bases not matched to a gene; V was cut back by 5 bases and J by 6 bases. The CDR3 spans 15 residues. The CDR3 is CASSRLAGDPNEQFF. The DNA for the CDR3 is TGTGCCAGCAGTCGACTAGCGGGAGATCCCAATGAGCAGTTCTTC.

The V call is TRBV24-1, the J call TRBJ2-7; 8 nucleotides align to TRBD2. The CDR3 is 16 amino acids. V lost 4 bases, J lost 1 base, and 8 bases stayed unmatched. From germline, CDR1 is KGHDR and CDR2 SFDVKD. The CDR3, as DNA: TGTGCCACCAGTGACACTCGAGCGGGAGAGTCCTACGAGCAGTACTTC. Its protein is CATSDTRAGESYEQYF.

The chain joins TRBV20-1 to TRBJ2-1, with D maybe TRBD2 (6 bases). CDR1 DFQATT and CDR2 SNEGSKA come from the germline V gene (reference sequence). The CDR3 spans 15 residues. Trimming cost V 3 bases and J 5 bases, with 17 bases left between them. Here the CDR3 DNA reads TGCAGTGCTAGTTACCCCATGGGGGAGGACAATGAGCAGTTCTTC. Amino acid sequence: CSASYPMGEDNEQFF.

The CDR3 DNA sequence: TGCGCCAGCAGCCAAGGGGGGACAGGGGACATGAACACTGAAGCTTTCTTT. Translation: CASSQGGTGDMNTEAFF. The chain recombines TRBV4-1 with TRBJ1-1; 10 bases agree with TRBD1. CDR3 length: 17 amino acids. Germline trimming cut 1 base from V and 0 bases from J; bases unmatched to any gene: 5. CDR1 is MGHRA and CDR2 is YSYEKL in the germline V gene.